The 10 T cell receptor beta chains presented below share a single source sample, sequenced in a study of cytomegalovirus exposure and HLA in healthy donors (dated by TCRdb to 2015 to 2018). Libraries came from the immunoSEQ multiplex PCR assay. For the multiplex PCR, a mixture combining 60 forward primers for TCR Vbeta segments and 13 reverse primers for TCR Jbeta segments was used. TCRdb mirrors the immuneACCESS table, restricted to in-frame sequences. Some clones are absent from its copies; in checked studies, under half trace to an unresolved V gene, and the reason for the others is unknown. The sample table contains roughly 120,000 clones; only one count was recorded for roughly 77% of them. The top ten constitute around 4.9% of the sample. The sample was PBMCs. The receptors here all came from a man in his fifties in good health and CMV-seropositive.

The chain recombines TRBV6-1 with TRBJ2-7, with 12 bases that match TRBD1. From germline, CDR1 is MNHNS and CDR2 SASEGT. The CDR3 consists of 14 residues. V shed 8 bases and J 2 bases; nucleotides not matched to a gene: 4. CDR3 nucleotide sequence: TGTGCCAGCCACTGGGACAGGGGGCCCTACGAGCAGTACTTC. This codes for CASHWDRGPYEQYF.

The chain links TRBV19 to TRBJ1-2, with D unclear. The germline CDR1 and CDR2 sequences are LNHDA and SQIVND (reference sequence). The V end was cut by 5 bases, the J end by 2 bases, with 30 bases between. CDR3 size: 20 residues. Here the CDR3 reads CASSSVSSVAAHGGNYGYTF. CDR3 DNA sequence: TGTGCCAGTAGTTCAGTAAGCTCCGTCGCCGCCCACGGCGGAAACTATGGCTACACCTTC. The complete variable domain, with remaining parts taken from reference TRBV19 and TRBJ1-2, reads DGGITQSPKYLFRKEGQNVTLSCEQNLNHDAMYWYRQDPGQGLRLIYYSQIVNDFQKGDIAEGYSVSREKKESFPLTVTSAQKNPTAFYLCASSSVSSVAAHGGNYGYTFGSGTRLTVV.

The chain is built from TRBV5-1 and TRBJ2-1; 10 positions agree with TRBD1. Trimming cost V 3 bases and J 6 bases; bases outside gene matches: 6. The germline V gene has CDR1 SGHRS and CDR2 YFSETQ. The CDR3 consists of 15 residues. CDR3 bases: TGCGCCAGCAGCTCCGGACAGGGGGTCATCAATGAGCAGTTCTTC. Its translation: CASSSGQGVINEQFF. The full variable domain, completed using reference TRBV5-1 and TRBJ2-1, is KAGVTQTPRYLIKTRGQQVTLSCSPISGHRSVSWYQQTPGQGLQFLFEYFSETQRNKGNFPGRFSGRQFSNSRSEMNVSTLELGDSALYLCASSSGQGVINEQFFGPGTRLTVL.

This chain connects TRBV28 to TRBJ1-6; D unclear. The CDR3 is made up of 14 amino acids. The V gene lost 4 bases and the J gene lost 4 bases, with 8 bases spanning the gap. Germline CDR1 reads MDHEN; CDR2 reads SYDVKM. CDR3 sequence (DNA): TGTGCCAGCAGTTACGGGAGTTATAATTCACCCCTCCACTTT. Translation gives CASSYGSYNSPLHF.

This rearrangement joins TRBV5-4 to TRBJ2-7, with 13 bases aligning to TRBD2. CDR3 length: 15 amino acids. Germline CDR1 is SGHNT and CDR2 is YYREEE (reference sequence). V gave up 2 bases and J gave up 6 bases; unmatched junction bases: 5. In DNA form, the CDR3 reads TGTGCCAGCAGCTTACCAGGACTAGCGGGGGTCGAGCAGTACTTC. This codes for CASSLPGLAGVEQYF. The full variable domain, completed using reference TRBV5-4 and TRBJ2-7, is ETGVTQSPTHLIKTRGQQVTLRCSSQSGHNTVSWYQQALGQGPQFIFQYYREEENGRGNFPPRFSGLQFPNYSSELNVNALELDDSALYLCASSLPGLAGVEQYFGPGTRLTVT.

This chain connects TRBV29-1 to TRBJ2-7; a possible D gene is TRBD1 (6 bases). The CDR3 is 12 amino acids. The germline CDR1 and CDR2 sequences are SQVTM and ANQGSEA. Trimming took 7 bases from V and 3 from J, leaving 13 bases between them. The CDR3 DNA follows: TGCAGCGCCGGGGACACGGGCTACGAGCAGTACTTC. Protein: CSAGDTGYEQYF.

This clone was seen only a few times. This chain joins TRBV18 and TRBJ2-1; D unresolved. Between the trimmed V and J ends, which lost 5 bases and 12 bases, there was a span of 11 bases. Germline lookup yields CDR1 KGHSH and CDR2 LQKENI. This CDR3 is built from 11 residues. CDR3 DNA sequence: TGTGCCAGCTCATCGGATCTAGGGCAGTTCTTC. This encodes CASSSDLGQFF.

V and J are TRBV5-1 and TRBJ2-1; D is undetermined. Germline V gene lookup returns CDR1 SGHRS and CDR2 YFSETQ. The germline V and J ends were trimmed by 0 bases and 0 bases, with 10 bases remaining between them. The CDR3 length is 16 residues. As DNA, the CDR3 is TGCGCCAGCAGCTTGGGCCTCGGTGCCTCCTACAATGAGCAGTTCTTC. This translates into CASSLGLGASYNEQFF.

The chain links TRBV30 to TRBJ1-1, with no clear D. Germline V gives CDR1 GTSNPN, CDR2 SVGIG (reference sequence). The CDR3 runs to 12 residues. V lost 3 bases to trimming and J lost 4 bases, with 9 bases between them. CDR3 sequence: CAWRDKFTEAFF. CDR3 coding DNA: TGTGCCTGGAGAGACAAATTCACTGAAGCTTTCTTT. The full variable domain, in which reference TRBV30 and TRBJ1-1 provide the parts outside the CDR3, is SQTIHQWPATLVQPVGSPLSLECTVEGTSNPNLYWYRQAAGRGLQLLFYSVGIGQISSEVPQNLSASRPQDRQFILSSKKLLLSDSGFYLCAWRDKFTEAFFGQGTRLTVV.

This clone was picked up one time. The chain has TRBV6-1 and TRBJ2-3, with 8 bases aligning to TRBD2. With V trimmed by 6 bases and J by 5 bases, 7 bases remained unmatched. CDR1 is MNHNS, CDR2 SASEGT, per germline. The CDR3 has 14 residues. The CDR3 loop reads CASRGGLAGDTQYF. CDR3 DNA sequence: TGTGCCAGCAGGGGAGGGCTAGCGGGAGATACGCAGTATTTT.